This T cell receptor (beta chain) was sequenced during a study of T cells in tumors after PD-1 blockade. Points from the study as a whole: Blood contained roughly 43% of the tumor's TCR clonotypes.

A word on this clone: Its antigen is not known.

Some clones are missing from TCRdb's copy, which holds only in-frame ones; the method was immunoSEQ multiplex PCR. The top ten clones hold about a quarter of a sample with approximately 20,000 clones, roughly 80% of them seen once. The V segment lost 5 bases and the J segment 4 bases; nucleotides outside the gene matches: 5. Germline V gene sequence: CDR1 KGHSH, CDR2 LQKENI. This CDR3 is 15 amino acids long. The V gene is TRBV18, the J gene TRBJ2-2, with TRBD1 matching over 9 bases. The TCR was taken from a human donor with advanced basal cell or squamous cell carcinoma (not recorded which). Sample: PBMCs, taken after anti-PD-1 therapy. The CDR3 region has the DNA TGTGCCAGCTCATCAGGGACAGGGCCCACCGGGGAGCTGTTTTTT. Encoded protein: CASSSGTGPTGELFF. Looking up the rest from reference TRBV18 and TRBJ2-2 gives the full variable domain: NAGVMQNPRHLVRRRGQEARLRCSPMKGHSHVYWYRQLPEEGLKFMVYLQKENIIDESGMPKERFSAEFPKEGPSILRIQQVVRGDSAAYFCASSSGTGPTGELFFGEGSRLTVL.